This T cell receptor (beta chain) comes out of a study of T cells in Graves' hyperthyroidism and ophthalmopathy. Germline V gene sequence: CDR1 SGHTA, CDR2 FQGNSA. The length of the CDR3 is 14 residues. This clonotype was detected ten times or more. A read error may account for a junction end that differs from germline. Amplified TCR beta CDR3 regions came from RNA transcripts. Using the HTBI primer set, a first-round RT-PCR was run on the TCR CDR3. MiXCR was run by TCRdb on the multiplex PCR reads, yielding one entry per CDR3 protein. The sample lists roughly 200,000 distinct CDR3 sequences, about 17% occurring once.

V usage is TRBV7-2 and J usage is TRBJ2-1; a weak D match, TRBD2 (7 bases). This TCR was recovered from a man aged 35 to 55 with Graves' hyperthyroidism. The sequenced sample was blood. The CDR3 region has the DNA TGTGCCAGCACCTTAGGGGGGGATTACAATGAGCAGTTCTTC. Translation: CASTLGGDYNEQFF.